Listed here is a single T cell receptor beta chain. This clonotype has at least ten counts. Its antigen remains unidentified. No base qualities exist here, and no much larger clone lies one base off it. The sample is drawn from a study of regulatory T cells in long-lasting Graves disease (dated by TCRdb to about 2021). Broadly, across the study: Antithyroid drugs had been taken for less than 3 months by newly diagnosed Graves' disease patients. Peripheral blood TCR sequencing and RNA sequencing compared persistent Graves' disease patients with newly diagnosed Graves' disease patients. The study was conducted in China and was registered as a clinical trial. A total of roughly 35 samples underwent TCR sequencing, from about 13 patients with persistent Graves' disease and roughly 20 patients with newly diagnosed Graves' disease. Study-wide findings and limitations: The small sample size was acknowledged by the authors as a limitation that may reduce accuracy. Peripheral blood alone was examined, since thyroid tissue, which constituted the primary lesion, could not be accessed. More public clonotypes were shared among persistent patients (about 2,800) than among newly diagnosed patients (roughly 1,000). Compared with newly diagnosed patients, persistent Graves' disease patients had lower TCR Shannon entropy and fewer highly expanded clones, which suggests clonal expansion. Sequencing and analysis were restricted to the TCR beta chain. Preferential use of TRBV28, TRBJ1-2 and TRBJ2-5 was observed in persistent disease, whereas TRBV20-1 and TRBJ2-1 were favored in newly diagnosed disease.

CDR3 length: 14 amino acids, cysteine to phenylalanine. Only the CDR3 DNA stays, 42 bases, in frame from base 1. The junction shows trimming of 4 bases on V and 4 bases on J, plus 12 bases between the germline ends. CDR1 and CDR2 are read off the germline V gene as SGHVS and FQNEAQ. The time point label corresponds to: newly diagnosed GD, antithyroid drugs for less than 3 months. For both TCR sequencing and RNA sequencing, RNA was extracted from PBMCs in TRIzol. The diagnosis of Graves' disease was made according to American Thyroid Association guidelines. Patients for the study were recruited at an endocrinology department in Xi'an, China. Each patient gave roughly 8.4 milliliters of peripheral blood, collected in an EDTA anticoagulant tube. Ficoll Paque Plus density gradient separation was used to isolate PBMCs, and no further T cell sorting was done. An Agilent 2100 Bioanalyzer and agarose gel were used to check RNA quality, while a NanoDrop 2000 measured RNA concentration.

The library came from multiplex PCR. Sequencing instrument: Illumina HiSeq 4000. To build TCR beta libraries, CDR3 regions were amplified by Arm-PCR using iRepertoire HTBI primers. Gel purification was performed on PCR products prior to sequencing. The paper's data handling went like this. Across samples, 60 to 70 TRBV and roughly 13 TRBJ segments were identified and used for gene usage analysis of CDR3 amino acid clonotypes. COPE and FqMerger were used to merge filtered high-quality paired reads into contigs. BLAST was used to align contigs to IMGT TRBV, TRBD and TRBJ reference genes, and CDR3 was defined according to IMGT. Any clonotype with a frequency above 0.1% was counted as a highly expanded clone. Shannon entropy served as the measure of repertoire diversity, while the Gini coefficient captured V-J evenness. Clonotypes shared by more than one individual were considered public. TCRdb took the public reads, trimmed them with fastp at Q25, ran MiXCR for clone calling and kept in-frame beta chains. Each entry merges the rows of one CDR3 protein and shows their most common DNA and genes. Clone size and V and J calls follow TCRdb, not the original study. Here the sample has 400,000 to 500,000 distinct CDR3 sequences; about a sixth occur a single time. Together, the top ten hold approximately 22% of the sample.

These sequences were also reported in another study, on T cells in Graves' hyperthyroidism and ophthalmopathy. The second source states: Graves' hyperthyroidism was defined as stable when no progression to ophthalmopathy occurred over 18 months of follow-up. Hyperthyroidism patients were aged 18 to 65 years and newly diagnosed, with disease duration of less than 2 months. Any patient with an uncontrolled infection, another autoimmune disease, pregnancy or lactation was excluded. Clinical symptoms, serum thyroxine and TRAb, thyroid ultrasound, and orbital computed tomography formed the basis for the diagnoses. For the first round of RT-PCR on the TCR CDR3, the HTBI primer set was used together with the Qiagen OneStep RT-PCR kit. Most expanded thyroid clonotypes (frequency above 0.001) were also detected in blood, a finding suggesting that blood repertoires may reflect thyroid immune responses. A model built on a 13 V-J signature distinguished ophthalmopathy from stable hyperthyroidism, reaching about 88% sensitivity and 81.08% specificity in cross-validation and 80%/75% in testing. In validation, progression to ophthalmopathy was predicted by the model with about 70% sensitivity and under 85% specificity, a median of approximately 6.5 months before onset. To identify distinguishing TCR V-J signatures, a discovery cohort of 95 to 100 patients was used, comprising 40 to 45 with Graves' ophthalmopathy and approximately 57 with stable Graves' hyperthyroidism. An independent validation cohort of around 19 hyperthyroidism patients and some 15 patients who later progressed to ophthalmopathy tested prospective prediction of ophthalmopathy. The approximately 98 discovery patients were randomly divided into training and test sets at a 7:3 ratio. Thyroid tissue and blood T-cell repertoires from several Graves' hyperthyroidism patients were also compared in the study. After sampling, hyperthyroidism patients received methimazole starting at 30 mg daily, and ophthalmopathy patients received high-dose intravenous methylprednisolone. Libraries were constructed in a second round of multiplex PCR, after which size selection and purification were performed. The libraries were sequenced on an Illumina HiSeq2000 using paired-end 100 bp reads. SOAPnuke was used to process the raw data, with reads discarded if the reads contained adapters or uncalled bases, had a mean Phred below 15, or lacked an exact constant-primer or identifier match. High-quality paired reads were merged using COPE v1.2.5, and each unique nucleotide sequence was defined as a clonotype. Clonotypes were aligned to IMGT TRBV, TRBD and TRBJ reference segments using MiTCR v1.1. The analysis was restricted to V-J combinations with a frequency above 0.0001, which together covered 98% to 99.2% of the repertoires. The TCS score was defined as F50 (clonal expansion) divided by E x V (chaos), with BLOSUM62-based TCRdist calculated between CDR3 peptides within each V-J. Welch's t-statistics and random forest reduced roughly 500 V-J features to under 15, which were used in a naive Bayes classifier (R e1071). No statistical method was used to fix the sample size in advance, and group allocation was not hidden from the investigators. TCR Vbeta CDR3 sequencing of approximately 140 peripheral blood samples (about 45 ophthalmopathy, 75 hyperthyroidism and approximately 17 progressor patients) is reported in the paper.

The receptor was derived from a woman between 18 and 29 years old with Graves disease. Donor details come from another sample of the same person, matched by shared clones. The chain couples TRBV7-8 to TRBJ2-3, with the D gene not confidently named. Sequencing was performed on peripheral blood mononuclear cells (PBMCs), taken at new diagnosis, from a patient treated with antithyroid drugs. The nucleotide sequence is TGTGCCAGCAGCTCCAGCCCGGGTGCAGATACGCAGTATTTT. Translated, it gives CASSSSPGADTQYF.